The 14 T cell receptor beta chains below all came from one sample that was sequenced in a study of T cells in Graves' hyperthyroidism and ophthalmopathy. Amplification targeted TCR beta CDR3 regions from RNA transcripts. The primer set for the first-round RT-PCR of the TCR CDR3 was HTBI. TCRdb fed the multiplex PCR reads into MiXCR, producing one record per CDR3 protein. Among about 500,000 distinct CDR3 sequences, roughly 14% were seen once, and the ten largest hold around a sixth. Sequencing used blood. The receptor set was obtained from a woman aged 18-29 years with Graves' hyperthyroidism.

The sample holds many counts of this clonotype. This rearrangement joins TRBV10-3 to TRBJ2-6; D is possibly TRBD2 (6 bases). The CDR3 spans 15 residues. The V gene's germline CDR1 is ENHRY and CDR2 SYGVKD. Deletions cut 6 bases from V and 4 bases from J, with 13 bases between. The CDR3 DNA reads as TGTGCCATCAGCCGCGGGGACGCCGGGGCCAACGTCCTGACTTTC. This codes for CAISRGDAGANVLTF.

This clonotype was observed a few times. The V and J genes are TRBV9 and TRBJ1-6; D remains ambiguous. The V and J ends lost 0 bases and 14 bases respectively, with 18 bases between them. Germline V gene sequence: CDR1 SGDLS, CDR2 YYNGEE. The CDR3 totals 15 residues. The CDR3 loop reads CASSVGRGHRRALHF. For the CDR3, the DNA is TGTGCCAGCAGCGTAGGTCGAGGCCACCGAAGAGCCCTCCACTTT. The entire variable domain, with the rest obtained from reference TRBV9 and TRBJ1-6, is as follows: DSGVTQTPKHLITATGQRVTLRCSPRSGDLSVYWYQQSLDQGLQFLIQYYNGEERAKGNILERFSAQQFPDLHSELNLSSLELGDSALYFCASSVGRGHRRALHFGNGTRLTVT.

This clonotype was counted a few times. At one end the junction does not follow the germline gene, possibly because of a read error. The chain recombines TRBV20-1 with TRBJ1-2; 8 bases line up with TRBD1. This CDR3 is built from 15 residues. Germline V gene sequence: CDR1 DFQATT, CDR2 SNEGSKA (reference sequence). The CDR3 nucleotides are TGCAGTGCGAGAGACAGGGGCCCTTCTAAGGAGGGCTACACCTTC. Its protein is CSARDRGPSKEGYTF.

This clonotype has at least ten counts. This rearrangement joins TRBV20-1 to TRBJ2-3, with TRBD2 matching over 10 bases. This CDR3 spans 20 amino acids. The germline V gene has CDR1 DFQATT and CDR2 SNEGSKA (reference sequence). V shed 4 bases, J shed 3 bases, and the junction held 22 bases outside the gene matches. In DNA form, the CDR3 reads TGCAGTGCTATCGAGCGGGAGGGCCTGGGTGGTTCCCTGGTTACAGATACGCAGTATTTT. It codes for CSAIEREGLGGSLVTDTQYF.

This clonotype occurred many times. This chain links TRBV12-3 or TRBV12-4 with TRBJ2-1; D call uncertain. The CDR3 spans 14 residues. The ends were cut back, 7 bases at V and 3 bases at J, with 13 bases in the middle. The CDR3 protein is CASIKDTLYNEQFF. The CDR3 DNA sequence: TGTGCCAGCATTAAAGACACCCTCTACAATGAGCAGTTCTTC.

This clonotype was counted ten times or more. The DNA for the CDR3 is TGTGCCAGCAGTCGCGCGGGAAAGGTAGTGGAGACCCAGTACTTC. Translating it yields CASSRAGKVVETQYF. The chain recombines TRBV9 with TRBJ2-5; TRBD2 might be the D (6 bases). The CDR3 sequence is 15 residues long. The germline V gene encodes CDR1 SGDLS and CDR2 YYNGEE. With 5 bases removed from V and 5 bases from J, the gap between germline ends came to 19 bases.

This clonotype came up a few times. J is TRBJ1-1 and V is TRBV7-9; D perhaps matches TRBD1 (6 bases). The CDR3 has 13 amino acids. Trimming removed 5 bases from V and 2 bases from J, with 9 bases in between. Germline V gives CDR1 SEHNR, CDR2 FQNEAQ (reference sequence). CDR3 residues: CASSKQGNTEAFF. The DNA for the CDR3 is TGTGCCAGCAGCAAACAGGGTAACACTGAAGCTTTCTTT.

This clonotype was counted ten times or more. The rearrangement links TRBV7-9 to TRBJ2-7, with D maybe TRBD1 (5 bases). CDR3 length equals 12 residues. Deletions cut 5 bases from V and 6 bases from J, with 11 bases between. Germline values: CDR1 SEHNR, CDR2 FQNEAQ (reference sequence). The CDR3 region is CASSARVGEQYF. CDR3 in DNA: TGTGCCAGCAGCGCCAGGGTTGGCGAGCAGTACTTC.

This clonotype was detected ten times or more. The J gene is TRBJ2-7, the V gene TRBV18, with 8 bases aligning to TRBD1. This CDR3 comprises 13 residues. V shed 6 bases, J shed 7 bases, and the junction held 8 bases outside the gene matches. The germline gives CDR1 KGHSH, CDR2 LQKENI. CDR3 sequence (DNA): TGTGCCAGCTCGACCCGGACAGGGCAGGAGCAGTACGTC. This codes for CASSTRTGQEQYV.

At least ten counts were recorded for this clonotype. The rearrangement uses TRBV5-6 and TRBJ1-1, with TRBD1 identical over 7 bases. Trimming cost V 6 bases and J 4 bases; bases outside gene matches: 6. The CDR3 is 13 residues long. In germline, CDR1 is SGHDT, CDR2 YYEEEE. In nucleotides, the CDR3 is TGTGCCAGCACCTACCACAGGGGCACTGAAGCTTTCTTT. It codes for CASTYHRGTEAFF.

This clonotype was detected ten times or more. The chain carries TRBV10-2 and TRBJ2-5; 13 bases agree with TRBD2. The CDR3 has 17 amino acids. CDR1 and CDR2 (germline): WSHSY, SAAADI. Losses at the gene ends were 4 bases for V and 4 bases for J; bases not matched to a gene: 9. The CDR3 here is CASSGGTSGIVGETQYF. In DNA, the CDR3 is TGCGCCAGCAGTGGAGGGACTAGCGGGATCGTGGGAGAGACCCAGTACTTC.

This clonotype was seen repeatedly, ten times or more. The chain is built from TRBV12-5 and TRBJ2-7, with TRBD1 identical over 7 bases. The CDR3 sequence is 14 residues long. Germline CDR1 and CDR2: LGHNT and FRNRAP. J gave up 2 bases and V 6 bases, and 7 bases lay outside the gene matches. CDR3 coding DNA: TGTGCTAGTGGCCGGGACAGAGTAACCTACGAGCAGTACTTC. It yields the protein CASGRDRVTYEQYF. Full variable domain (remainder filled in from reference TRBV12-5 and TRBJ2-7): DARVTQTPRHKVTEMGQEVTMRCQPILGHNTVFWYRQTMMQGLELLAYFRNRAPLDDSGMPKDRFSAEMPDATLATLKIQPSEPRDSAVYFCASGRDRVTYEQYFGPGTRLTVT.

This clonotype was detected a few times. This sequence joins TRBV29-1 and TRBJ2-1; D is unresolved. Germline V gives CDR1 SQVTM, CDR2 ANQGSEA. Deletions cut 7 bases from V and 0 bases from J, with 10 bases between. CDR3 length equals 13 residues. CDR3 bases: TGCAGCGCTCAGGTGAGCTCCTACAATGAGCAGTTCTTC. Its translation: CSAQVSSYNEQFF.

Many counts were recorded for this clonotype. The gene calls are TRBV11-3 and TRBJ1-4, with 7 bases aligning to TRBD1. This CDR3 has 14 amino acids. From germline, CDR1 is SGHNT and CDR2 YENEEA. V was clipped by 6 bases and J by 7 bases; unmatched bases: 8. The DNA of the CDR3 is TGTGCCAGCAGATTTACAGGGGCGGGTGAAAAACTGTTTTTT. As protein: CASRFTGAGEKLFF.